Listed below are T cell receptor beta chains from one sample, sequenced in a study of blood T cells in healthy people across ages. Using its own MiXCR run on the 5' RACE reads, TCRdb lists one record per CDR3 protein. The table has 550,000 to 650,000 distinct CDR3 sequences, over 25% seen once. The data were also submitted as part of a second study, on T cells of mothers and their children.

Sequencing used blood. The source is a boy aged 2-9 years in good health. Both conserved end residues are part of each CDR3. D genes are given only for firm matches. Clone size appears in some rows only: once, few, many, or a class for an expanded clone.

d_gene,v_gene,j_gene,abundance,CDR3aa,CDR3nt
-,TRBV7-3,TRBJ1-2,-,CASSLSGAANYGYTF,TGTGCCAGCAGCTTATCGGGGGCAGCTAACTATGGCTACACCTTC
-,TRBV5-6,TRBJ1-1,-,CASRTDLNTEAFF,TGTGCCAGTCGGACAGACCTCAACACTGAAGCTTTCTTT
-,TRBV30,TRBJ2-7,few,CAWNPGTNSYEQYF,TGTGCCTGGAACCCTGGGACAAATAGCTACGAGCAGTACTTC
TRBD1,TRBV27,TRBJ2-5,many,CASKGAHRGQETQYF,TGTGCCAGCAAAGGGGCTCACAGGGGGCAAGAGACCCAGTACTTC
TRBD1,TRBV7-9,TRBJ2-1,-,CASSYGTALHNEQFF,TGTGCCAGCAGCTATGGGACAGCCCTCCACAATGAGCAGTTCTTC
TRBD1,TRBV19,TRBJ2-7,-,CASSIRGRGTYEQYF,TGTGCCAGTAGTATACGCGGCAGGGGGACCTACGAGCAGTACTTC
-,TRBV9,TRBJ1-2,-,CASSPTIQEGYGYTF,TGTGCCAGCAGTCCTACTATACAGGAGGGCTATGGCTACACCTTC
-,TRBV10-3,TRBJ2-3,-,CAISEALPGSGVSHNTQYF,TGTGCCATCAGTGAGGCCCTCCCGGGTAGCGGAGTTTCACACAATACGCAGTATTTT
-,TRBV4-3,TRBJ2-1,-,CASSQEERSNEQFF,TGCGCCAGCAGCCAAGAAGAGCGAAGCAATGAGCAGTTCTTC
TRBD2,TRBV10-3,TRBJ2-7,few,CAISELAGGYEQYF,TGTGCCATCAGTGAACTAGCGGGAGGGTACGAGCAGTACTTC